This entry describes one T cell receptor beta chain. The method was immunoSEQ multiplex PCR; TCRdb's version includes in-frame clones alone and lacks a portion of them. The sample contains about 130,000 clones, roughly 90% of which appear only once. The data belong to a study of control samples from healthy donors and cancer patients. The CDR3 length is 14 residues. J was trimmed by 2 bases and V by 6 bases; bases with no gene match: 6. The germline gives CDR1 SGHTA, CDR2 FQGTGA. The rearrangement joins TRBV7-3 to TRBJ2-7; 8 bases line up with TRBD1. The receptor's source is a man younger than 35 in good health. Sequencing was done on a sample of blood. CDR3 protein: CASRKGQVTYEQYF. The CDR3 DNA reads TGTGCCAGCAGAAAGGGACAGGTTACCTACGAGCAGTACTTC. The full variable domain, with the rest looked up from reference TRBV7-3 and TRBJ2-7, is GAGVSQTPSNKVTEKGKYVELRCDPISGHTALYWYRQSLGQGPEFLIYFQGTGAADDSGLPNDRFFAVRPEGSVSTLKIQRTERGDSAVYLCASRKGQVTYEQYFGPGTRLTVT.